Sequencing of this T cell receptor beta chain was carried out in a study of shared clonotypes between healthy human individuals. Study information: Three plates were used per donor for CD4 naive, three for CD4 memory, two for CD8 naive and one for CD8 memory. Findings and limits, study-wide: As a rule, naive subsets had a larger estimated richness than memory subsets.

About this clone itself: Its antigen remains unknown.

V lost 3 bases and J lost 1, with 10 bases in between. The CDR3 is 14 residues long. Germline-derived CDR1 and CDR2 are GTSNPN and SVGIG (reference sequence). Profiled with immunoSEQ multiplex PCR; TCRdb holds only in-frame clones, not every one. The sample contains roughly 720,000 clones, roughly 87% of which appear only once. The specimen sequenced was memory CD8+ T cells from PBMCs. The subset: CD45RO+ cells pooled with CCR7-negative TemRA cells. The receptor was isolated from a man between 18 and 29 years old in good health. Some clones in this sample may be carry-over from other donors' samples. V is TRBV30 and J is TRBJ1-3; D perhaps matches TRBD1 (5 bases). The CDR3 spells CAWRAGGSGNTIYF. CDR3 nucleotide sequence: TGTGCCTGGAGGGCGGGGGGGTCTGGAAACACCATATATTTT.